This T cell receptor (beta chain) was captured in a study of shared clonotypes between healthy human individuals. Details on this clone: Its target is unknown.

Overall study findings and caveats: Represented diversity, genetic and exposure-history alike, was limited by few donors. The four-donor shared clonotypes exceeded non-shared clonotypes in generation probability, with non-shared ones scoring lower.

Each PCR replicate from the sorted subsets contained around 0.2 ug DNA, which is some 30,000 T cell genomes. Assay used: immunoSEQ multiplex PCR; TCRdb lists only in-frame clones, some missing. The data contain 600,000 to 800,000 clones, 72% of them singletons. Germline V gene sequence: CDR1 SGHDT, CDR2 YYEEEE. This CDR3 is 15 amino acids long. Trimming removed 7 bases from V and 7 bases from J; junction bases left unmatched: 15. Sequenced: memory CD4+ T cells sorted from blood. Regarding subset: CD45RA-negative fraction. The chain employs TRBV5-6 and TRBJ2-7; 9 bases match TRBD2. The sequence was collected from a woman in her twenties or thirties in good health. In DNA, the CDR3 is TGTGCCAGCGGAACCTGGCGGGAGGGCCTGAGGGAGCAGTACTTC. Translation: CASGTWREGLREQYF. Using reference TRBV5-6 and TRBJ2-7 for the parts outside the CDR3, the full variable domain is DAGVTQSPTHLIKTRGQQVTLRCSPKSGHDTVSWYQQALGQGPQFIFQYYEEEERQRGNFPDRFSGHQFPNYSSELNVNALLLGDSALYLCASGTWREGLREQYFGPGTRLTVT.